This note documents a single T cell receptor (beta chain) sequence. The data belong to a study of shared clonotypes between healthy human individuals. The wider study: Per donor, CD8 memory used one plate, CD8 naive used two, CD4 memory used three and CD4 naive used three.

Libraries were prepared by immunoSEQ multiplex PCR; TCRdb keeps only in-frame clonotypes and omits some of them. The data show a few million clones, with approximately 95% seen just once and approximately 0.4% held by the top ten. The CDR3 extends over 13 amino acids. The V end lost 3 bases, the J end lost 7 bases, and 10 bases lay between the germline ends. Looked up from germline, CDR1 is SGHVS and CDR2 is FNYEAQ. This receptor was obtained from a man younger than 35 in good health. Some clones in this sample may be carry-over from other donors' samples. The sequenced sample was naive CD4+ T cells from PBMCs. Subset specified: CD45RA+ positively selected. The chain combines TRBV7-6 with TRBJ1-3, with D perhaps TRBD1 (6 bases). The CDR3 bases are TGTGCCAGCAGCTTCGGGACACGGAACACCATATATTTT. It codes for CASSFGTRNTIYF.